Sequencing of this T cell receptor beta chain was carried out in a study of sequential checkpoint blockade in melanoma. For the study at large: Each arm's sequence ended with maintenance nivolumab.

Repertoires were generated with immunoSEQ multiplex PCR, while TCRdb's copy carries only in-frame clones and drops some. This table holds fewer than 40,000 clones, around nine tenths found once. The treatment denotes: randomized to nivolumab then ipilimumab (arm A) or the reverse (arm B). V shed 4 bases, J shed 5 bases, and the junction held 5 bases outside the gene matches. The length of the CDR3 is 14 residues. CDR1 and CDR2 from the germline V gene are SEHNR and FQNEAQ (reference sequence). The TCR sequence derives from a human donor with melanoma. The chain uses TRBV7-9 and TRBJ2-7, with 10 positions matching TRBD1. This material consisted of CD8+ T cells sorted from blood (inferred from file names), taken from a patient given nivolumab and ipilimumab in sequence. The CDR3 reads CASSSGTGVHEQYF. The DNA of the CDR3 is TGTGCCAGCAGCTCTGGGACAGGGGTCCACGAGCAGTACTTC.